A selection of T cell receptor beta chains follows, all from one sample in a study of T cells in Graves' hyperthyroidism and ophthalmopathy. TCRdb reprocessed the multiplex PCR reads via MiXCR and lists one record per CDR3 protein. The sample holds some 350,000 distinct CDR3 sequences; roughly 14% are singletons and the top ten take around a quarter. Sequenced: blood. The receptors were sampled from a woman aged 18-29 years with Graves' hyperthyroidism that later progressed to Graves' ophthalmopathy. Both conserved end residues are part of each CDR3. D genes are given only for firm matches. Clone size, where shown, is once, few, many, or a class for clones that have expanded.

CDR3	DNA	J	length	D	size	V
CASSANRGVVSSGANVLTF	TGTGCCAGCAGTGCCAACAGGGGGGTGGTTTCGTCTGGGGCCAACGTCCTGACTTTC	TRBJ2-6	19	TRBD1	.	TRBV12-3/TRBV12-4
CASSAGTTPGANVLTF	TGTGCCAGCAGCGCCGGGACGACCCCTGGGGCCAACGTCCTGACTTTC	TRBJ2-6	16	.	.	TRBV9
CASSLSTGGANVLTF	TGTGCCAGCAGTTTGTCTACAGGGGGGGCCAACGTCCTGACTTTC	TRBJ2-6	15	.	.	TRBV27
CASSELASGSMKTQYF	TGTGCCAGCAGTGAATTGGCTAGCGGGAGCATGAAGACCCAGTACTTC	TRBJ2-5	16	TRBD2	many	TRBV2
CSVGRTSGSLNEQFF	TGCAGCGTGGGACGGACTAGCGGGAGCCTAAATGAGCAGTTCTTC	TRBJ2-1	15	TRBD2	few	TRBV29-1
CAWSVPWGLATDTQYF	TGTGCCTGGAGTGTACCGTGGGGGCTTGCTACAGATACGCAGTATTTT	TRBJ2-3	16	.	.	TRBV30
CASSSQREDQPQHF	TGTGCCAGCAGCTCCCAACGGGAGGATCAGCCCCAGCATTTT	TRBJ1-5	14	.	few	TRBV7-9
CASSPHPGGGTEALF	TGTGCCAGCAGCCCCCATCCAGGGGGCGGCACTGAAGCTCTCTTT	TRBJ1-1	15	TRBD1	few	TRBV9
CSAQGDSYNNSPLHF	TGCAGTGCCCAAGGGGACTCCTATAATAATTCACCCCTCCACTTT	TRBJ1-6	15	.	.	TRBV20-1
CAISEVTGHEQYF	TGTGCCATCAGTGAGGTAACGGGCCACGAGCAGTACTTC	TRBJ2-7	13	.	.	TRBV10-3
CASSSGRLLNEQFF	TGTGCCAGCTCTAGCGGGAGGTTATTGAATGAGCAGTTCTTC	TRBJ2-1	14	TRBD2	many	TRBV28
CASSGDSGNTEAFF	TGTGCCAGCAGTGGGGACAGTGGGAACACTGAAGCTTTCTTT	TRBJ1-1	14	TRBD1	.	TRBV4-2
CSAGPSSGSSYNEQFF	TGCAGTGCAGGACCATCTAGCGGTAGCTCCTACAATGAGCAGTTCTTC	TRBJ2-1	16	TRBD2	few	TRBV20-1
CASSSLDRGWTGELFF	TGTGCCAGTAGTTCCTTGGACAGGGGATGGACCGGGGAGCTGTTTTTT	TRBJ2-2	16	TRBD1	few	TRBV19
CASSQGLRGPNTGELFF	TGTGCCAGCAGCCAGGGGCTGAGGGGACCGAACACCGGGGAGCTGTTTTTT	TRBJ2-2	17	.	few	TRBV3-1
CASRASGRYLSEQFF	TGTGCCAGCAGAGCTAGCGGGAGGTACTTGAGTGAGCAGTTCTTC	TRBJ2-1	15	TRBD2	few	TRBV2
CSASQGGEQYF	TGCAGTGCTTCGCAGGGTGGCGAGCAGTACTTC	TRBJ2-7	11	.	many	TRBV20-1
CSAGYSGTSGILGMNEQFF	TGCAGTGCTGGATACTCCGGGACTAGCGGGATACTGGGGATGAATGAGCAGTTCTTC	TRBJ2-1	19	TRBD2	.	TRBV20-1